This T cell receptor beta chain was identified in a study of blood T cell repertoires in COVID-19. Study-level information: There were acute and convalescent COVID-19 samples, and they came from the United States, Italy and Spain. Sources were T cells, B-cell-depleted T cells, or PBMCs; the material itself was cDNA or gDNA.

TCRdb keeps only in-frame clones here, not all; method: immunoSEQ multiplex PCR. The sample has 130,000 or so clones, around 87% seen once. Trimming removed 6 bases from V and 9 bases from J; junction bases left unmatched: 10. Germline V lookup: CDR1 MNHEY, CDR2 SMNVEV (reference sequence). The CDR3 runs to 14 residues. The chain joins TRBV27 to TRBJ2-1; 8 nucleotides match TRBD1. The source is a woman aged 50 to 60 who had recovered from COVID-19. Sequenced sample: peripheral blood. CDR3 protein: CASRPPGQASEQFF. The CDR3 DNA follows: TGTGCCAGCAGACCTCCGGGACAGGCCTCTGAGCAGTTCTTC.